This T cell receptor (beta chain) stems from a study of shared clonotypes between healthy human individuals. Overall study: The study drew on a couple of women and a few men aged 18 to 49 as donors. General study results and limits: Larger estimated richness was generally seen in naive subsets than in memory subsets. Sampling included only blood; tissue repertoires likely differ.

CD4+ cells were split into CD45RA+ naive and CD45RA-negative memory subsets. Produced via immunoSEQ multiplex PCR; TCRdb's table is partial and in-frame only. The table shows millions of clones, with more than 90% occurring only once. The germline V gene has CDR1 SGHTA and CDR2 FQGNSA. The CDR3 has 17 residues. V lost 0 bases and J lost 5, with 14 bases in between. Points on this clone: Its specificity is not known.

The chain recombines TRBV7-2 with TRBJ1-6; D uncertain. This sequence was found in a man between 18 and 29 years old in good health. Sequencing used naive CD4+ T cells sorted from blood. Regarding subset: CD45RA+ positively selected. CDR3 DNA: TGTGCCAGCAGCTTAGCTGGCACATGGAGAGATAATTCACCCCTCCACTTT. Translation gives CASSLAGTWRDNSPLHF.